This T cell receptor beta chain was sequenced in a study of T-cell memory formation after mild COVID-19 listed by TCRdb under 2021. Looking at the study overall: TCR sequence clusters from the two donors were largely donor specific. The cohort was made up of two young adult volunteers, one female and one male, who were previously healthy. T-cell clones expanding and contracting after mild COVID-19 in a couple of donors were tracked by longitudinal TCRalpha and TCRbeta repertoire sequencing. What the authors observed across the whole study: The detection of some responding clones in pre-infection memory suggests that pre-existing cross-reactive memory T cells joined the SARS-CoV-2 response. The study included only a couple of mild cases, and larger cohorts that include severe cases with pre-infection samples were judged to be necessary. Whether the second-wave clones peaking on day 37 were SARS-CoV-2 specific was not confirmed. Balanced CD4/CD8 phenotypes were observed for clones contracting from day 15 to 85, whereas a bias towards CD4+ was observed for a second wave of clones expanding from day 15 to 37. Contracting CD4+ clones turned up mainly in the CM and EM memory subsets, whereas EMRA was where CD8+ clones were enriched.

The table lists this clonotype with a few counts. It lacks a known antigen. No much larger clone is present one base from it, and per-base qualities are unavailable. Sequencing relied on an Illumina NovaSeq 6000. Using 5'RACE with constant-segment primers, TCRalpha and TCRbeta cDNA libraries were constructed, with sample barcodes and unique molecular identifiers added in the process. RNA was extracted from every sample with Trizol reagent. Library amplification was performed in two PCR steps, and a second sample barcode and Illumina TruSeq adapters were introduced in the second step. The libraries were sequenced on an Illumina NovaSeq using 2 x 150 bp paired-end reads. On the study's bioinformatics: Demultiplexing of reads and collapsing into UMI-guided consensus sequences were performed with migec v1.2.7. Using mixcr v2.1.11, UMI consensuses were aligned to TRA and TRB V and J templates and then assembled into clonotypes. Expanded or contracted clonotypes were those called significant by both edgeR and NoisET, with noise models trained on biological replicates. edgeR calls used a false discovery rate-adjusted p below 0.01 and a log2 fold-change threshold of 1. As an exploratory analysis of dynamics, max-normalized trajectories of the 1000 most abundant clonotypes were examined with PCA combined with hierarchical clustering. Each responding clone was given a CD4 or CD8 phenotype based on the CD4+ and CD8+ repertoires, which had been sequenced separately. TCRdb cleaned the public reads at Q25 with fastp, built clones with MiXCR and kept in-frame beta chains. A single entry per CDR3 protein holds the most common genes and DNA from its merged rows. TCRdb, not the authors, supplied the V and J calls. For this sample the table gives about 430,000 distinct CDR3 sequences, of which about 24% were detected only once. Roughly 8.7% of the sample belongs to the ten largest clones.

Ficoll-Paque density gradient centrifugation was the method used to isolate PBMCs. Via the germline V gene (reference sequence), CDR1 is SGHKS and CDR2 YYEKEE. The CDR3 goes from the cysteine to the phenylalanine over 15 residues. Only the CDR3 part of the read is kept: 45 bases, read in frame from the first base. V is shortened by 4 bases, J by 5 bases, and the region joining them spans 19 bases. The source material was PBMCs or a T cell subset sorted from them (not recorded which). The V and J segments used are TRBV5-5 and TRBJ2-7, and perhaps TRBD2 as D gene, on 6 matching bases. The source is an adult woman who had mild COVID-19 (a few samples of this study predate the infection). The sample titles of this study are shuffled in the database, so cell type and time point are left out; the donor was told from shared clones. CDR3 region: CASSTPGDVSDEQYF. The DNA sequence reads TGTGCCAGCAGCACACCGGGAGACGTCTCGGACGAGCAGTACTTC.